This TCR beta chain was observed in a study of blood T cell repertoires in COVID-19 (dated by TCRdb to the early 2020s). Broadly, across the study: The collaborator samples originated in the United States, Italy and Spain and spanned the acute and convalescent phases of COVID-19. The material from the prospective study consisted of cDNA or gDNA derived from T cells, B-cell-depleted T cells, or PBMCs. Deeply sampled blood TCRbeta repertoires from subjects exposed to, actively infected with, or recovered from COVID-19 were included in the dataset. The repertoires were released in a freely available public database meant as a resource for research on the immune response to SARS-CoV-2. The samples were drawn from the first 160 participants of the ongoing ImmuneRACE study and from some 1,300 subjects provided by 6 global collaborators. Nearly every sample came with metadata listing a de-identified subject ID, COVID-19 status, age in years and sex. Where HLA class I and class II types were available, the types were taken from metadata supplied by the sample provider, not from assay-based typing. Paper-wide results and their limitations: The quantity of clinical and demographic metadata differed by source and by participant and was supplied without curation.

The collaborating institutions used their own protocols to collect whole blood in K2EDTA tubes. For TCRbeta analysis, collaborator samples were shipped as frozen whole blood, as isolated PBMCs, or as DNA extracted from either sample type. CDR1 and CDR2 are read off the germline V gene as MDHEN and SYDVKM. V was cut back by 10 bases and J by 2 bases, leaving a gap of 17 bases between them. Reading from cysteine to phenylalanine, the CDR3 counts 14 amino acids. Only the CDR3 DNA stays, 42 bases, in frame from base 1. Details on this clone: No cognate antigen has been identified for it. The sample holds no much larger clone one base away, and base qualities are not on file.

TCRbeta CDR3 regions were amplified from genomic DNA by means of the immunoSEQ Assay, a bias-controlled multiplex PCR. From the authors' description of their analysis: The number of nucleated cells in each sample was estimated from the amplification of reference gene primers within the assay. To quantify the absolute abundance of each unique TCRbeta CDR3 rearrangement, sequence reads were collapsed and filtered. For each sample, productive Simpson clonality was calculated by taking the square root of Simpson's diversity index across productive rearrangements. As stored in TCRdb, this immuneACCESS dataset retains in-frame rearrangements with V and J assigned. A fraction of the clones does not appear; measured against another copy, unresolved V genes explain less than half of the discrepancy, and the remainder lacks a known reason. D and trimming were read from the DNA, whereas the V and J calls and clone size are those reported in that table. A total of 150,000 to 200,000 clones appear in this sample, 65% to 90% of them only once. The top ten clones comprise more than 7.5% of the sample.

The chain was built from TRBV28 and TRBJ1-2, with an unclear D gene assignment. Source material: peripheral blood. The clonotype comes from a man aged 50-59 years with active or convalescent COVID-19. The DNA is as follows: TGTGCCATCGGCGGGGTTGGGCGGAACTATGGCTACACCTTC. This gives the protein CAIGGVGRNYGYTF.